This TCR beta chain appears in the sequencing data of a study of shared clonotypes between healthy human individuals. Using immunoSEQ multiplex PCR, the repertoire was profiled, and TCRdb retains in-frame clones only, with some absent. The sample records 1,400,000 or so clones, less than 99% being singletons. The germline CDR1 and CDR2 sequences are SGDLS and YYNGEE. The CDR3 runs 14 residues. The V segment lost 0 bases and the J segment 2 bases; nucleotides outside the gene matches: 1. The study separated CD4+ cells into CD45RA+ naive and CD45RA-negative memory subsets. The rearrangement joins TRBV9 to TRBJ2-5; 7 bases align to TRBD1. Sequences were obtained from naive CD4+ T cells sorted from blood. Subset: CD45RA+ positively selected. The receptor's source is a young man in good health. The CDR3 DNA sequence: TGTGCCAGCAGCGTAGAGACAGGGCAAGAGACCCAGTACTTC. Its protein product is CASSVETGQETQYF.